One and the same sample provided the 31 T cell receptor beta chains below, sequenced in a study of vaccination effects on CD4 cells after COVID-19. Produced via immunoSEQ multiplex PCR; TCRdb's table is partial and in-frame only. The repertoire includes under 30,000 clones, 74% of them detected once, and about a sixth sits in the top ten. These TCRs are of unknown antigen specificity. Sequencing followed a ViraFEST assay step that expanded antigen-specific CD4+ T cells with viral peptide pools. Culturing for around eleven days preceded CD4+ T cell isolation. Participants each got two BNT162b2 or mRNA-1273 vaccine doses. The sequenced sample was CD4+ T cells from PBMCs cultured with HCoV-OC43 spike peptides, obtained after COVID-19 vaccination. The subset was: HCoV-OC43 spike overlapping peptide pool stimulation. All receptors derive from a human donor who received a COVID-19 vaccine.

This clone was seen once. The genes are TRBV11-2 and TRBJ2-2; TRBD1 matches at 11 bases. V lost 5 bases to trimming and J lost 7 bases; unmatched junction nucleotides: 6. This CDR3 region has 15 residues. Germline V gene sequence: CDR1 SGHAT, CDR2 FQNNGV. The CDR3 sequence is CASSRTGGSIGELFF. DNA for the CDR3: TGTGCCAGCAGCCGGACAGGGGGCTCGATCGGGGAGCTGTTTTTT.

This sequence joins TRBV18 and TRBJ2-5; TRBD2 aligns across 7 bases. Germline CDR1 and CDR2: KGHSH and LQKENI. The CDR3 consists of 15 residues. After removal of 0 bases from V and 3 bases from J, the junction contained 4 bases not matched to a gene. Here the CDR3 reads CASSPPGLGKETQYF. The DNA for the CDR3 is TGTGCCAGCTCACCACCCGGACTAGGCAAAGAGACCCAGTACTTC.

The chain links TRBV2 to TRBJ2-5, with D possibly matching TRBD1 (5 bases). The V end was cut by 7 bases, the J end by 9 bases, with 12 bases between. This CDR3 comprises 11 residues. Germline loops: CDR1 SNHLY, CDR2 FYNNEI. CDR3 sequence (DNA): TGTGCCAGCACCCCCTCGACAGCCCAGTACTTC. This encodes CASTPSTAQYF.

This chain links TRBV6-5 with TRBJ2-5; tentatively, D is TRBD2 (5 bases). The V gene's germline CDR1 is MNHEY and CDR2 SVGAGI. The CDR3 totals 14 residues. V was cut by 5 bases and J by 3 bases, with 13 bases left in between. The CDR3 sequence is CASSLRTPEETQYF. The CDR3 DNA sequence: TGTGCCAGCAGTCTCCGGACTCCCGAAGAGACCCAGTACTTC.

This clone was observed a handful of times. The chain links TRBV19 to TRBJ2-3; 7 bases fit TRBD2. CDR3 size: 13 residues. Unmatched junction bases numbered 15, after V lost 7 bases and J lost 14 bases. The germline gives CDR1 LNHDA, CDR2 SQIVND (reference sequence). The CDR3 spells CASIADGDYSPYF. The CDR3 DNA sequence: TGTGCCAGTATAGCGGACGGGGACTATTCCCCGTATTTT.

The chain joins TRBV7-2 to TRBJ2-5; 15 positions match TRBD2. V shed 4 bases, J shed 2 bases, and the junction held 5 bases outside the gene matches. The length of the CDR3 is 17 residues. Germline CDR1 SGHTA, CDR2 FQGNSA. CDR3 amino acids: CASSSGLAGGQQETQYF. The CDR3 DNA is TGTGCCAGCAGCTCGGGACTAGCGGGGGGCCAACAAGAGACCCAGTACTTC.

The chain joins TRBV5-1 to TRBJ1-4; 8 bases are shared with TRBD1. The CDR3 runs 15 residues. V shed 4 bases and J 8 bases; nucleotides not matched to a gene: 10. The germline V gene encodes CDR1 SGHRS and CDR2 YFSETQ. In DNA, the CDR3 is TGCGCCAGCAGCGCGGGACAGGCCATCTGGGAAAAACTGTTTTTT. It specifies CASSAGQAIWEKLFF.

This chain uses TRBV6-1 with TRBJ2-7; 8 bases are a match to TRBD2. The CDR3 length is 15 residues. In germline, CDR1 is MNHNS, CDR2 SASEGT. V shed 2 bases and J 2 bases; nucleotides not matched to a gene: 5. Written as DNA, the CDR3 is TGTGCCAGCAGTGAACATACTAGCGGAGCCTACGAGCAGTACTTC. Translated, it gives CASSEHTSGAYEQYF.

The V and J genes are TRBV5-8 and TRBJ2-5; 8 bases line up with TRBD2. V dropped 4 bases and J dropped 4; count of bases not matched to a gene: 12. There are 16 residues in the CDR3. From germline, CDR1 is SGHTS and CDR2 YDEGEE. The CDR3: CASSPGRGAELETQYF. The CDR3 nucleotides are TGTGCCAGCAGCCCAGGGCGGGGGGCCGAGTTAGAGACCCAGTACTTC.

J is TRBJ2-1 and V is TRBV5-6, with D perhaps assigned TRBD1 or TRBD2 (6 bases each). Germline CDR1 SGHDT, CDR2 YYEEEE. This CDR3 comprises 17 residues. V was trimmed by 5 bases and J by 4 bases, leaving 22 bases between them. DNA of the CDR3: TGTGCCAGCAGTTCCGTAGGAACCCGGGGGCTTTACAATGAGCAGTTCTTC. Its translation is CASSSVGTRGLYNEQFF. The entire variable domain, with the rest obtained from reference TRBV5-6 and TRBJ2-1, is as follows: DAGVTQSPTHLIKTRGQQVTLRCSPKSGHDTVSWYQQALGQGPQFIFQYYEEEERQRGNFPDRFSGHQFPNYSSELNVNALLLGDSALYLCASSSVGTRGLYNEQFFGPGTRLTVL.

This clone came up a few times. The chain carries TRBV19 and TRBJ1-5; D is perhaps TRBD1 (6 bases). The CDR3 loop spans 14 amino acids. V was trimmed by 5 bases and J by 0 bases, leaving 8 bases between them. Germline lookup yields CDR1 LNHDA and CDR2 SQIVND (reference sequence). CDR3 sequence (DNA): TGTGCCAGTAGTCGGACAGATAGCAATCAGCCCCAGCATTTT. This sequence encodes CASSRTDSNQPQHF.

The chain uses TRBV20-1 and TRBJ1-6; unclear D gene. Germline V gives CDR1 DFQATT, CDR2 SNEGSKA (reference sequence). With 3 bases removed from V and 0 bases from J, the gap between germline ends came to 6 bases. This CDR3 contains 14 residues. The CDR3 DNA reads TGCAGTGCTAGTACGGACTCCTATAATTCACCCCTCCACTTT. It translates to CSASTDSYNSPLHF.

This chain connects TRBV9 to TRBJ1-1; the D gene is possibly TRBD1 (5 bases). Trimming pared 0 bases from V and 6 bases from J, leaving 6 bases between. The length of the CDR3 is 12 residues. Germline V gene sequence: CDR1 SGDLS, CDR2 YYNGEE. The CDR3 nucleotides read TGTGCCAGCAGCGTAGGGGGGGCTGAAGCTTTCTTT. This gives the protein CASSVGGAEAFF.

The rearrangement links TRBV12-3 or TRBV12-4 to TRBJ1-5; 7 bases map to TRBD1. The CDR3 has 13 residues. Unmatched junction bases numbered 4, after V lost 5 bases and J lost 6 bases. The CDR3 bases are TGTGCCAGCAGTCGACAGGGAGGTCAGCCCCAGCATTTT. It codes for CASSRQGGQPQHF.

The DNA of the CDR3 is TGTGCCATCAGTGAGTCGGGGGGGCAAGAGACCCAGTACTTC. Translation: CAISESGGQETQYF. The V gene is TRBV10-3, the J gene TRBJ2-5; 7 bases map to TRBD2. The ends lost 0 bases at V and 2 bases at J; junction bases unmatched: 0. The germline V gene has CDR1 ENHRY and CDR2 SYGVKD. The length of the CDR3 is 14 residues.

Relative to its sample, this clone is large. This chain links TRBV5-1 with TRBJ1-4; D ambiguous. Trimming shortened V by 4 bases and J by 1 base, and 11 bases separated the two germline ends. Germline assignment: CDR1 SGHRS and CDR2 YFSETQ. The CDR3 is 15 amino acids. CDR3 residues: CASSPSTVTNEKLFF. CDR3 DNA sequence: TGCGCCAGCAGCCCGTCGACGGTAACTAATGAAAAACTGTTTTTT.

CDR3 sequence reads: CASSGWGLAGGDTQYF. CDR3 bases: TGTGCCAGCAGCGGATGGGGACTAGCGGGAGGAGATACGCAGTATTTT. This sequence joins TRBV3-1 (or the pseudogene TRBV3-2) and TRBJ2-3; the match to TRBD2 covers 15 bases. The germline CDR1 and CDR2 sequences are LGHDT and YNNKEL (reference sequence). V trimming: 5 bases; J trimming: 5 bases; junction bases outside the gene matches: 5. This CDR3 is built from 16 residues.

This chain uses TRBV19 with TRBJ2-3, with TRBD2 matching 12 bases. CDR1 is LNHDA, CDR2 SQIVND, per germline (reference sequence). V gave up 7 bases and J gave up 6 bases; unmatched junction bases: 2. CDR3 length: 13 amino acids. The CDR3 bases are TGTGCCAGTAACCTAGCGGGGGGGGATACGCAGTATTTT. Encoded protein: CASNLAGGDTQYF. The variable domain in full, with the rest retrieved from reference TRBV19 and TRBJ2-3, is DGGITQSPKYLFRKEGQNVTLSCEQNLNHDAMYWYRQDPGQGLRLIYYSQIVNDFQKGDIAEGYSVSREKKESFPLTVTSAQKNPTAFYLCASNLAGGDTQYFGPGTRLTVL.

The genes are TRBV3-1 (or the pseudogene TRBV3-2) and TRBJ2-1; 9 bases map to TRBD1. V shed 4 bases and J 8 bases; nucleotides not matched to a gene: 9. CDR3 length: 15 residues. Per the germline V gene, CDR1 is LGHDT and CDR2 is YNNKEL (reference sequence). The chain's CDR3 is CASSLWVGQGDEQFF. The CDR3 DNA reads as TGTGCCAGCAGCCTGTGGGTGGGACAGGGTGATGAGCAGTTCTTC.

The CDR3 DNA reads TGTGCCAGTAGTATAGATTCGGAGACCCAGTACTTC. This gives the protein CASSIDSETQYF. The chain employs TRBV19 and TRBJ2-5, with D unresolved. Germline V lookup: CDR1 LNHDA, CDR2 SQIVND (reference sequence). V was trimmed by 0 bases and J by 5 bases, leaving 4 bases between them. The CDR3 sequence is 12 residues long. Full variable domain (rest looked up from reference TRBV19 and TRBJ2-5): DGGITQSPKYLFRKEGQNVTLSCEQNLNHDAMYWYRQDPGQGLRLIYYSQIVNDFQKGDIAEGYSVSREKKESFPLTVTSAQKNPTAFYLCASSIDSETQYFGPGTRLLVL.

The chain combines TRBV4-2 with TRBJ2-5; 10 bases are a match to TRBD2. Losses at the gene ends were 0 bases for V and 4 bases for J; bases not matched to a gene: 5. CDR3 length: 16 residues. Germline lookup yields CDR1 LGHNA and CDR2 YNFKEQ. CDR3 protein: CASSQDGASGRETQYF. The DNA of the CDR3 is TGTGCCAGCAGCCAAGATGGCGCTAGCGGGAGAGAGACCCAGTACTTC.

This clone has only a few counts. The rearrangement joins TRBV7-7 to TRBJ2-1; 14 bases align to TRBD2. This CDR3 region has 17 residues. Trimming at V came to 4 bases and at J to 6 bases, leaving 8 bases not matched to a gene. From germline, CDR1 is SSHAT and CDR2 FNYEAQ (reference sequence). The CDR3 nucleotides read TGTGCCAGCAGCTCGGGAAGACTAGCGGGAGGGCCCAATGAGCAGTTCTTC. It specifies CASSSGRLAGGPNEQFF.

This rearrangement joins TRBV11-2 to TRBJ1-1, with 8 bases fitting TRBD1. The V gene's germline CDR1 is SGHAT and CDR2 FQNNGV. Losses at the gene ends were 5 bases for V and 7 bases for J; bases not matched to a gene: 6. The CDR3 is 13 residues long. This CDR3 is CASSPGQASEAFF. The CDR3 DNA follows: TGTGCCAGCAGCCCGGGACAGGCCAGTGAAGCTTTCTTT.

This chain links TRBV9 with TRBJ2-1, with TRBD2 as a possible D gene (6 bases). The CDR3 runs to 13 residues. V dropped 3 bases and J dropped 7 bases, with 11 bases sitting between them. Germline V gene sequence: CDR1 SGDLS, CDR2 YYNGEE. The CDR3: CASSGGTSNEQFF. In DNA, the CDR3 is TGTGCCAGCAGCGGCGGGACCTCGAATGAGCAGTTCTTC. Full variable domain (outside the CDR3, taken from reference TRBV9 and TRBJ2-1): DSGVTQTPKHLITATGQRVTLRCSPRSGDLSVYWYQQSLDQGLQFLIQYYNGEERAKGNILERFSAQQFPDLHSELNLSSLELGDSALYFCASSGGTSNEQFFGPGTRLTVL.

The chain couples TRBV6-1 to TRBJ2-2; 7 bases map to TRBD2. The V and J ends lost 7 bases and 5 bases, in that order; junction bases with no gene match: 4. This CDR3 has 13 residues. Per the germline V gene, CDR1 is MNHNS and CDR2 is SASEGT. CDR3 bases: TGTGCCAGCAATAACGGGAGGACCGGGGAGCTGTTTTTT. Translating it yields CASNNGRTGELFF.

The genes are TRBV11-2 and TRBJ2-3; no definite D call. This CDR3 has 15 amino acids. The V gene lost 5 bases and the J gene lost 1 base, with 13 bases spanning the gap. Germline values: CDR1 SGHAT, CDR2 FQNNGV. CDR3 sequence: CASSRDPIGTDTQYF. The CDR3, as DNA: TGTGCCAGCAGCCGAGACCCGATAGGCACAGATACGCAGTATTTT.

This clone was picked up one time. V gene TRBV14 combines with J gene TRBJ2-7, with D possibly matching TRBD2 (6 bases). The V end was cut by 0 bases, the J end by 9 bases, with 12 bases between. CDR3 length equals 13 residues. The V gene's germline CDR1 is SGHDN and CDR2 FVKESK. The CDR3 DNA sequence: TGTGCCAGCAGCCAAGATCTAAAGGGAGGGCAGTACTTC. Its protein product is CASSQDLKGGQYF.

The chain couples TRBV27 to TRBJ2-5; D is undetermined. This CDR3 has 14 residues. The V and J ends lost 8 bases and 5 bases respectively, with 18 bases between them. Germline CDR1 MNHEY, CDR2 SMNVEV (reference sequence). CDR3 DNA sequence: TGTGCCAGCGCCATCAAGGGTGTGCGGGAGACCCAGTACTTC. This codes for CASAIKGVRETQYF.

The J gene is TRBJ1-2, the V gene TRBV12-3 or TRBV12-4; TRBD1 agrees at 9 bases. This CDR3 comprises 12 residues. V lost 0 bases and J lost 13; bases outside the gene matches: 3. Written as DNA, the CDR3 is TGTGCCAGCAGTTTAGCGGACAGGGGTTGCACCTTC. Encoded protein: CASSLADRGCTF.

The V gene is TRBV7-2, the J gene TRBJ2-5; 11 nucleotides align to TRBD1. The CDR3 is 13 amino acids. Per the germline V gene, CDR1 is SGHTA and CDR2 is FQGNSA. V shed 5 bases and J 4 bases; nucleotides not matched to a gene: 0. The CDR3 bases are TGTGCCAGCAGCGGACAGGGGGCAGAGACCCAGTACTTC. Translation gives CASSGQGAETQYF.

This clone was found a few times. The chain is built from TRBV21-1 and TRBJ2-5; TRBD1, as called in the table, went unchecked against the DNA. TRBV21-1 is deemed a pseudogene. The CDR3 is 15 residues long. CDR3 sequence reads: CASTPSDRAWKTQYF. The DNA for the CDR3 is TGTGCCAGCACCCCCAGCGACAGGGCTTGGAAGACCCAGTACTTC.